This T cell receptor (beta chain) was identified during a study of graft-versus-host responses after intestinal transplantation. Overall study: Anti-thymocyte globulin served as induction for all recipients, who then took tacrolimus and steroids for three to four years.

Points on this clone: Its antigen is unknown.

V lost 8 bases, J lost 2 bases, and 14 bases lay in between. The CDR3 extends over 14 amino acids. The V gene's germline CDR1 is MNHEY and CDR2 SMNVEV (reference sequence). Sequenced by immunoSEQ multiplex PCR; TCRdb stores in-frame clones only, minus some. The sample gives about 39,000 clones, 93% of which show up once; 21% is in the top ten. Here the sequenced sample was unstimulated CD8+ T cells sorted from spleen or lymph node cells, taken before transplant. The chain links TRBV27 to TRBJ2-3; D is undetermined. This TCR was sampled from a human donor who was the organ donor for an intestinal transplant. CDR3 coding DNA: TGTGCCAGCTCTCAACTTAGGGTCACAGATACGCAGTATTTT. Translation gives CASSQLRVTDTQYF.